A selection of T cell receptor beta chains follows, all from one sample in a study of cytomegalovirus exposure and HLA in healthy donors. Sequencing was performed with immunoSEQ multiplex PCR; in TCRdb, only in-frame clones are kept and a portion is missing. The sample shows around 200,000 clones, about 80% of them seen only once. The sequenced sample consisted of PBMCs. All receptors derive from a woman in her twenties or thirties in good health and CMV-seropositive. Each CDR3 is given with its conserved first and last residue. The D gene is left open where the match is weak. Size is omitted from some rows. Given values are once, few, many or a class for expanded clones.

V,D,size,J,length,DNA,CDR3
TRBV7-2,TRBD1,.,TRBJ2-2,17,TGTGCCAGCAGCTTGGACAGGGAAACGCTTAACACCGGGGAGCTGTTTTTT,CASSLDRETLNTGELFF
TRBV7-9,.,.,TRBJ2-6,18,TGTGCCAGCAGCTTAGACGCTGGCAATCATCCTGGGGCCAACGTCCTGACTTTC,CASSLDAGNHPGANVLTF
TRBV7-2,.,once,TRBJ2-7,11,TGTGCCAGCAGCGTCCGCTACGAGCAGTACTTC,CASSVRYEQYF
TRBV2,TRBD2,.,TRBJ2-5,14,TGTGCCAGCAAGGTGCGGGAGTCGGTAAAGACCCAGTACTTC,CASKVRESVKTQYF
TRBV6-5,.,few,TRBJ1-1,11,TGTGCCAGCAGAAGAGACACTGAAGCTTTCTTT,CASRRDTEAFF
TRBV27,.,.,TRBJ1-2,14,TGTGCCAGCAGTTTTCGCGGGGGCGTCTATGGCTACACCTTC,CASSFRGGVYGYTF
TRBV7-9,TRBD2,.,TRBJ2-1,17,TGTGCCAGCAGCCCTTCCGGGGCGGGGGAGTTTAACAATGAGCAGTTCTTC,CASSPSGAGEFNNEQFF
TRBV5-6,TRBD2,few,TRBJ2-3,16,TGTGCCAGCAGCCTCTTAGCGGGGGAGTACACAGATACGCAGTATTTT,CASSLLAGEYTDTQYF
TRBV4-1,TRBD1,.,TRBJ1-5,13,TGCGCCAGCAGCAGGACAGGGTACCAGCCCCAGCATTTT,CASSRTGYQPQHF
TRBV7-9,TRBD1,.,TRBJ1-1,17,TGTGCCAGCAGCTTAGTTCCAGGGGGCCTCATGAACACTGAAGCTTTCTTT,CASSLVPGGLMNTEAFF
TRBV9,.,.,TRBJ2-3,15,TGTGCCAGCAGCGTAGCTGGCGGAACCACAGATACGCAGTATTTT,CASSVAGGTTDTQYF
TRBV6-4,.,.,TRBJ2-5,13,TGTGCCAGCAGTGACGAAAGGGGGGAGACCCAGTACTTC,CASSDERGETQYF
TRBV18,.,few,TRBJ2-7,13,TGTGCCAGCTCACCCATCTCAGATCACGAGCAGTACTTC,CASSPISDHEQYF
TRBV5-1,.,.,TRBJ1-1,14,TGCGCCAGCAGCCCGGATGGGGCGAACACTGAAGCTTTCTTT,CASSPDGANTEAFF
TRBV29-1,TRBD1,.,TRBJ2-1,17,TGCAGCGCCCGGGACAGATTGGACTGGAACTCCTACAATGAGCAGTTCTTC,CSARDRLDWNSYNEQFF
TRBV29-1,.,.,TRBJ2-5,15,TGCAGCGCCGAGGGGACGGCGGGACTCCAAGAGACCCAGTACTTC,CSAEGTAGLQETQYF
TRBV21-1,.,.,TRBJ1-5,19,TGTGCCAGCAGCAAAGTAAACAGGGTCATGAGGTATAGCAATCAGCCCCAGCATTTT,CASSKVNRVMRYSNQPQHF
TRBV27,.,.,TRBJ2-1,14,TGTGCCAGCAGTAGGTTCCTAGACTACAATGAGCAGTTCTTC,CASSRFLDYNEQFF
TRBV27,.,.,TRBJ2-2,11,TGTGCCAGCAGCGGCACCGGGGAGCTGTTTTTT,CASSGTGELFF
TRBV6-5,TRBD2,.,TRBJ2-7,15,TGTGCCAGCAGTGGGAGCGGGAGTATTAGCTACGAGCAGTACTTC,CASSGSGSISYEQYF
TRBV5-1,TRBD2,.,TRBJ2-7,14,TGCGCCAGCAGCTTGGGGAGCGGGAGTTACGAGCAGTACTTC,CASSLGSGSYEQYF
TRBV7-2,TRBD1,.,TRBJ1-2,14,TGTGCCAGCAGTACAGGGGGAGTTGGCTATGGCTACACCTTC,CASSTGGVGYGYTF
TRBV6-1,.,few,TRBJ2-5,12,TGTGCCAGCAGCCAGGATCAAGAGACCCAGTACTTC,CASSQDQETQYF
TRBV5-4,TRBD2,.,TRBJ2-2,15,TGTGCCAGCAGGCATGGGACTAGCGGGGCCGGGGAGCTGTTTTTT,CASRHGTSGAGELFF
TRBV13,.,.,TRBJ1-4,14,TGTGCCAGCAGCCCTCCTACGGGGAATGAAAAACTGTTTTTT,CASSPPTGNEKLFF
TRBV5-6,.,.,TRBJ2-1,17,TGTGCCAGCAGCCACACTCCTACTAAAGCCCGGATTGGTGAGCAGTTCTTC,CASSHTPTKARIGEQFF
TRBV2,.,.,TRBJ2-1,16,TGTGCCAGCAGTCCCCTCGGGGGCGGGAGTGAGTATGAGCAGTTCTTC,CASSPLGGGSEYEQFF
TRBV2,.,.,TRBJ1-4,15,TGTGCCAGCAAAATGAGGTGGGCGGGAAATGAAAAACTGTTTTTT,CASKMRWAGNEKLFF
TRBV10-1,.,.,TRBJ2-3,15,TGCGCCAGCAGTGAGGTGCGGGGGCTCACAGATACGCAGTATTTT,CASSEVRGLTDTQYF
TRBV5-6,.,.,TRBJ1-1,15,TGTGCCAGCATCGCACAGGGACCAATGAACACTGAAGCTTTCTTT,CASIAQGPMNTEAFF
TRBV6-6,.,.,TRBJ1-1,14,TGTGCCAGCAGTTATGAGGGTAGGAACACTGAAGCTTTCTTT,CASSYEGRNTEAFF
TRBV2,TRBD2,.,TRBJ2-3,15,TGTGCCAGCAGTGAGGGACTATCAGGCACAGATACGCAGTATTTT,CASSEGLSGTDTQYF
TRBV11-2,TRBD2,.,TRBJ2-3,17,TGTGCCAGCAGCCTGAGACTAGCGGGAGTCCCCACAGATACGCAGTATTTT,CASSLRLAGVPTDTQYF
TRBV10-3,TRBD1,.,TRBJ2-7,13,TGTGCCGCCAGGACAGGGGGCGGCTACGAGCAGTACTTC,CAARTGGGYEQYF
TRBV6-5,.,.,TRBJ2-3,14,TGTGCCAGCGGACTCAGGGGATACACAGATACGCAGTATTTT,CASGLRGYTDTQYF
TRBV11-2,TRBD2,.,TRBJ2-5,14,TGTGCCAGCAGCTGGCGGGGGGGACAAGAGACCCAGTACTTC,CASSWRGGQETQYF
TRBV28,TRBD1,.,TRBJ2-1,15,TGTGCCAGCCGAGGAACAGGGGACTCCTACAATGAGCAGTTCTTC,CASRGTGDSYNEQFF
TRBV11-2,.,.,TRBJ2-3,15,TGTGCCAGCAGCTCCCTGGAGGGCCGGTCAGATACGCAGTATTTT,CASSSLEGRSDTQYF
TRBV6-5,.,.,TRBJ2-5,12,TGTGCCAGCAATAGGGCGGGAGAGACCCAGTACTTC,CASNRAGETQYF
TRBV7-2,TRBD2,.,TRBJ2-7,15,TGTGCCAGCAGCCCGGGACTAGCGGGGTCTACCGAGCAGTACTTC,CASSPGLAGSTEQYF
TRBV18,TRBD1,.,TRBJ1-1,15,TGTGCCAGCTCACTCGGACAGGGGGATCACACTGAAGCTTTCTTT,CASSLGQGDHTEAFF
TRBV7-2,.,.,TRBJ1-2,14,TGTGCCAGCAGTCCCGGGCGGGAGAACTATGGCTACACCTTC,CASSPGRENYGYTF
TRBV6-1,.,.,TRBJ2-2,14,TGTGCCAGCAGTGAATTGGCTTACACCGGGGAGCTGTTTTTT,CASSELAYTGELFF
TRBV6-1,.,.,TRBJ1-5,13,TGTGCCAGCAGTGAACAGTTAAATCAGCCCCAGCATTTT,CASSEQLNQPQHF
TRBV13,.,.,TRBJ2-7,13,TGTGCCAGCAGCTCAATTATACCCAGTGAGCAGTACTTC,CASSSIIPSEQYF
TRBV9,.,.,TRBJ1-4,16,TGTGCCAGCAGCGTAGTAGCGGGGGCCAGTGATGAAAAACTGTTTTTT,CASSVVAGASDEKLFF
TRBV7-2,.,.,TRBJ2-7,12,TGTGCCAGCAGCAGCTCCAACTACGAGCAGTACTTC,CASSSSNYEQYF
TRBV5-6,TRBD2,few,TRBJ2-3,15,TGTGCCAGCAGCTTGGGAGCGGGGGATAAAGATACGCAGTATTTT,CASSLGAGDKDTQYF
TRBV5-1,.,.,TRBJ2-2,15,TGCGCCAGCAGCCCTACTCTAGGCGGGACCGGGGAGCTGTTTTTT,CASSPTLGGTGELFF
TRBV11-2,TRBD1,.,TRBJ2-1,16,TGTGCCAGCAGCTTAATTCGACAGGGAACCTACAATGAGCAGTTCTTC,CASSLIRQGTYNEQFF
TRBV5-6,.,.,TRBJ1-4,15,TGTGCCAGCAGCTTGTGGCCGGACAGAAATGAAAAACTGTTTTTT,CASSLWPDRNEKLFF
TRBV6-5,TRBD1,few,TRBJ2-7,13,TGTGCCAGCACTCGGACAGGGCATCACGAGCAGTACTTC,CASTRTGHHEQYF